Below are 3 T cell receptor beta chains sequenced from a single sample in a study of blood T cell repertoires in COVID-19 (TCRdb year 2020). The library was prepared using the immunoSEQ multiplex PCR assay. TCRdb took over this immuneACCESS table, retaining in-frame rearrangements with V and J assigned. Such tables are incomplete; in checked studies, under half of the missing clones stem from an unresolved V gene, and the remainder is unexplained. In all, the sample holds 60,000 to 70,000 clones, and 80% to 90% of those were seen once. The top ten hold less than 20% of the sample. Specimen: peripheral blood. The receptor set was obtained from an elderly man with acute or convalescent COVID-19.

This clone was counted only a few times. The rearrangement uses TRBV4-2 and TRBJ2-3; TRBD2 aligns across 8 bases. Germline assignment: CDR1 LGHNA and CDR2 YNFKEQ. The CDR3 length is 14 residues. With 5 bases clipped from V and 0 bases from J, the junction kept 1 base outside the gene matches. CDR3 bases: TGTGCCAGCAGCACTAGCGGAAGCACAGATACGCAGTATTTT. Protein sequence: CASSTSGSTDTQYF.

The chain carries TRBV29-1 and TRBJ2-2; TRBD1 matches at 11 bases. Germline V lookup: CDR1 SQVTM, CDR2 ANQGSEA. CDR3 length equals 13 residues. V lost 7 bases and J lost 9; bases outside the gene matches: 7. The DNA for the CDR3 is TGCAGCGACGGGACAGGGGGAACCCGGGAGCTGTTTTTT. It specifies CSDGTGGTRELFF.

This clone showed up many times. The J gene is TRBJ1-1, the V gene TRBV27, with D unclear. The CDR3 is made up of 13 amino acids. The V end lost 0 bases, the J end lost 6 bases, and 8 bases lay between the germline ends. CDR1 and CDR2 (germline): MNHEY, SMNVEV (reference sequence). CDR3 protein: CASSLSGVPEAFF. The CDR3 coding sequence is TGTGCCAGCAGTTTATCCGGGGTCCCTGAAGCTTTCTTT.